This T cell receptor beta chain was found in a study of blood T cell repertoires in COVID-19. Libraries were prepared by immunoSEQ multiplex PCR; TCRdb keeps only in-frame clonotypes and omits some of them. The top ten clones hold over 7.5% of a sample with a few hundred thousand clones, roughly 86% of them seen once. The CDR3 extends over 16 amino acids. Trimming took 0 bases from V and 2 from J, leaving 13 bases between them. Germline-derived CDR1 and CDR2 are SGDLS and YYNGEE. The J gene is TRBJ2-3, the V gene TRBV9; no clear D gene. The receptor was isolated from a man aged 35-49 years who had recovered from COVID-19. Sequences were obtained from peripheral blood. In DNA, the CDR3 is TGTGCCAGCAGCGTAGATGGAGCGCGCCTCACAGATACGCAGTATTTT. Translating it yields CASSVDGARLTDTQYF.